This entry features one T cell receptor (beta chain) sequence. The entry originates in a study of blood T cell repertoires in COVID-19. This table comes from immunoSEQ multiplex PCR, and its TCRdb copy is limited to in-frame clones, with some not included. The sample carries 150,000 to 200,000 clones, more than 75% recorded once. Trimming removed 5 bases from V and 3 bases from J; junction bases left unmatched: 9. The CDR3 loop spans 15 amino acids. Germline V gene lookup returns CDR1 SGHTA and CDR2 FQGNSA. V usage is TRBV7-2 and J usage is TRBJ2-7, with 8 bases lining up with TRBD2. The material sequenced was PBMCs or T cells enriched from blood (not recorded which). This receptor was identified in a woman between 50 and 59 years old with acute COVID-19. The CDR3 DNA is TGTGCCAGCAGCCACCATGCGGGGGGCGGCTACGAGCAGTACGTC. Translated: CASSHHAGGGYEQYV.